This T cell receptor (beta chain) was recorded in a study of OX40 agonist ivuxolimab in advanced cancers. Overall study: Across the patients, intravenous ivuxolimab was delivered every 2 weeks at 0.01 to 10 mg/kg.

CDR1 and CDR2 (germline): LGHNT, FRNRAP. This CDR3 is 15 amino acids long. For this clone: At one of its ends the junction is not consistent with the germline gene, which may arise from a read error.

TCRdb keeps only in-frame clones here, not all; method: immunoSEQ multiplex PCR. The sample includes roughly 83,000 clones, around 90% of them seen just once. This TCR was recovered from an adult with an advanced solid tumor such as melanoma, head and neck, liver or kidney cancer. This chain uses TRBV12-5 with TRBJ1-1; no definite D call. Sample: CD4+ or CD8+ T cells sorted from blood, taken in a trial of the OX40 agonist ivuxolimab. The CDR3 DNA follows: TGTGCTAGTGGTCCGAACACCTTTTTAGACTCTGACGCTTTCTTT. This codes for CASGPNTFLDSDAFF.